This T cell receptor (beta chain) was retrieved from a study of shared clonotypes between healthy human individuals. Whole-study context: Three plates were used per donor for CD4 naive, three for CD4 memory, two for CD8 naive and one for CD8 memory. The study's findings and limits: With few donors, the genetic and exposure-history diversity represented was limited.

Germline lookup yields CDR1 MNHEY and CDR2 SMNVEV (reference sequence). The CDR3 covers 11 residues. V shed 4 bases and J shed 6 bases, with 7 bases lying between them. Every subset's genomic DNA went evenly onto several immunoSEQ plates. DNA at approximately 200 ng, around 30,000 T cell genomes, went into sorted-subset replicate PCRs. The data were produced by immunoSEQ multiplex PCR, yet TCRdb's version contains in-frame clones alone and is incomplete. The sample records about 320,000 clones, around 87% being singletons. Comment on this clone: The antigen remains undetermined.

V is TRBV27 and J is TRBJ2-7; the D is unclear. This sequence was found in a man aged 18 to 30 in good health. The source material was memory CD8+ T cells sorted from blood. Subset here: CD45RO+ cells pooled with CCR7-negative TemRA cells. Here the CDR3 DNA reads TGTGCCAGCAGTTCCTTGGGCGAGCAGTACTTC. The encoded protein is CASSSLGEQYF.